This TCR beta chain is from a study of blood T cells in healthy people across ages. A second PCR of roughly 7 to 11 cycles used a sample-barcoded 5' primer and a J-beta primer mix. TCRdb independently ran MiXCR on the 5' RACE reads; one entry per CDR3 protein. The sample includes 540,000 or so distinct CDR3 sequences, roughly 48% of them seen just once. This clonotype was found a few times. Its antigen remains unknown. Overall study findings and caveats: Bulk PBMC profiling left naive and antigen-experienced comparisons inconclusive. There were more naive CD4+ cells and higher diversity in long-lived donors than in aged donors. The study regarded diversity estimates from one million T cells as underestimates.

This clonotype originated in a man at least 80 years old in good health. Sequenced input: blood.

The CDR3 protein is CASSSGKTQYF. CDR3 in DNA: TGTGCCAGCAGCTCCGGGAAGACCCAGTACTTC. The chain joins TRBV7-2 to TRBJ2-5; D is perhaps TRBD2 (5 bases). The CDR3 has 11 amino acids. Per germline, CDR1 SGHTA and CDR2 FQGNSA. Deletions cut 4 bases from V and 6 bases from J, with 6 bases between.